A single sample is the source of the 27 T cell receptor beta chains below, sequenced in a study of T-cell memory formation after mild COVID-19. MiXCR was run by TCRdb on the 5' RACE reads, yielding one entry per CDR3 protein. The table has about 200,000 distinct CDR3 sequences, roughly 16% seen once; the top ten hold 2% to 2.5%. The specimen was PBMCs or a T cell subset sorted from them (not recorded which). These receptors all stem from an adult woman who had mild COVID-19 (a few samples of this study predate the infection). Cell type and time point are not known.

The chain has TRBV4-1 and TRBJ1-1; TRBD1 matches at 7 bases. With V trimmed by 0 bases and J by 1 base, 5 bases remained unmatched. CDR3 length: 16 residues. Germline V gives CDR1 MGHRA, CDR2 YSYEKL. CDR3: CASSQDGTVPNTEAFF. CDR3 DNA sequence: TGCGCCAGCAGCCAAGATGGGACAGTTCCGAACACTGAAGCTTTCTTT.

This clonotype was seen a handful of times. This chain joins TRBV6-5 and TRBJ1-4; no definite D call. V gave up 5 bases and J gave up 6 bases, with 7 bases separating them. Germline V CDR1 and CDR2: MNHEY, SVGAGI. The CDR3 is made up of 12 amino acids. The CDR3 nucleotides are TGTGCCAGCAGTACCTCGGATGAAAAACTGTTTTTT. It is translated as CASSTSDEKLFF.

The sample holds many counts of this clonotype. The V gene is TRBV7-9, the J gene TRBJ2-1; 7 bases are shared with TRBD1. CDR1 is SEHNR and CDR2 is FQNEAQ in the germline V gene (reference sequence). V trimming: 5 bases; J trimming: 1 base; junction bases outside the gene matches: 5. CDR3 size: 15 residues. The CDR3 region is CASSIGTVSYNEQFF. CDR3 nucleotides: TGTGCCAGCAGCATTGGGACAGTTTCCTACAATGAGCAGTTCTTC.

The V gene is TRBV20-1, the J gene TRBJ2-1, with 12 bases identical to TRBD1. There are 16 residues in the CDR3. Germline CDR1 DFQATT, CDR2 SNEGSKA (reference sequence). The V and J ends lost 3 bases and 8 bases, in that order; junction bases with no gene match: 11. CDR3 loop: CSASDAGQGARDEQFF. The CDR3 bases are TGCAGTGCTAGCGACGCGGGACAGGGGGCTAGGGATGAGCAGTTCTTC.

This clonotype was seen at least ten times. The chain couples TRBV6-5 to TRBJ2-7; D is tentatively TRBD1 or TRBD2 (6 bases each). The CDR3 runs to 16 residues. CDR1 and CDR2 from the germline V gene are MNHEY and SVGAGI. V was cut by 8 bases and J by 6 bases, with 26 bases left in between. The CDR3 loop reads CASGPTSGALIREQYF. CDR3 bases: TGTGCCAGCGGGCCTACCTCGGGGGCCCTGATCCGCGAGCAGTACTTC.

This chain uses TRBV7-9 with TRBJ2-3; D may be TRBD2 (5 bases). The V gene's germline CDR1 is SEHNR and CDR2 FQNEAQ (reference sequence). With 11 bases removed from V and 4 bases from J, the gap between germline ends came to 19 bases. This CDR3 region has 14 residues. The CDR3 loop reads CAVVRVEVADTQYF. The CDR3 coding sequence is TGTGCCGTGGTACGGGTGGAGGTTGCAGATACGCAGTATTTT. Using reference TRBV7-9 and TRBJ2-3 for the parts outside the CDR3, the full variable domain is DTGVSQNPRHKITKRGQNVTFRCDPISEHNRLYWYRQTLGQGPEFLTYFQNEAQLEKSRLLSDRFSAERPKGSFSTLEIQRTEQGDSAMYLCAVVRVEVADTQYFGPGTRLTVL.

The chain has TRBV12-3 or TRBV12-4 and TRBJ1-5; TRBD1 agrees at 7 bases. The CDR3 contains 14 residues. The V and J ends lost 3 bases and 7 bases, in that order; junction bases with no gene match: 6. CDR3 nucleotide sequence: TGTGCCAGCAGTTTTGCAGGGGGTCGGCAGCCCCAGCATTTT. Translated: CASSFAGGRQPQHF.

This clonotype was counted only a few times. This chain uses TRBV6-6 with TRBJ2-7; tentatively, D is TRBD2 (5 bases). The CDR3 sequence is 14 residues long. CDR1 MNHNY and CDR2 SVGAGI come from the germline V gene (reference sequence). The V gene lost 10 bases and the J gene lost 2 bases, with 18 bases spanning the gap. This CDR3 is CATSRIEGPYEQYF. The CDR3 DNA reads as TGTGCCACCTCGCGGATAGAGGGCCCCTACGAGCAGTACTTC.

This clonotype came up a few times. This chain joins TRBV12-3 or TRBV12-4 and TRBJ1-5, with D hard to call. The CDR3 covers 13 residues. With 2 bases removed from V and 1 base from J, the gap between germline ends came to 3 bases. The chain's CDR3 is CASSLRSNQPQHF. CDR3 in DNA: TGTGCCAGCAGTTTACGCAGCAATCAGCCCCAGCATTTT.

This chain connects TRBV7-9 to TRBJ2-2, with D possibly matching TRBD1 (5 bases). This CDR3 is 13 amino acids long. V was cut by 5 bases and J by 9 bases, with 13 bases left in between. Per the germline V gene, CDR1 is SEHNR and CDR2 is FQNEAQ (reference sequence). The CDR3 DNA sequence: TGTGCCAGCAGCCCGGCCGGACACCGGGAGCTGTTTTTT. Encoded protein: CASSPAGHRELFF.

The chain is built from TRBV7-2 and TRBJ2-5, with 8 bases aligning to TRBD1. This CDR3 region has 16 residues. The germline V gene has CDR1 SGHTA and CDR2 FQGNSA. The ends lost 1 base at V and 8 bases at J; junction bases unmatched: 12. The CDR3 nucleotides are TGTGCCAGCAGCTTAGGCGGTTCGACAGGGACAGGAACCCAGTACTTC. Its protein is CASSLGGSTGTGTQYF.

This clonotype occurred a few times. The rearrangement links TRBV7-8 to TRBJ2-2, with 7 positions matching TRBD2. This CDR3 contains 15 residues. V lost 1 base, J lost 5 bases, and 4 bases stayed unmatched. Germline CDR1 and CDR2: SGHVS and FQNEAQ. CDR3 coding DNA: TGTGCCAGCAGCTTAGTTGCGGGAGTTACCGGGGAGCTGTTTTTT. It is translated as CASSLVAGVTGELFF.

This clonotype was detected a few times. The CDR3 sequence: CASSPRGATDTQYF. In nucleotides, the CDR3 is TGCGCCAGCAGCCCCAGGGGAGCCACAGATACGCAGTATTTT. The V and J genes are TRBV5-1 and TRBJ2-3, with D possibly TRBD1 on 6 matching bases. Germline lookup yields CDR1 SGHRS and CDR2 YFSETQ. Trimming took off 4 bases at V and 2 bases at J, with 11 bases between the two ends. There are 14 residues in the CDR3.

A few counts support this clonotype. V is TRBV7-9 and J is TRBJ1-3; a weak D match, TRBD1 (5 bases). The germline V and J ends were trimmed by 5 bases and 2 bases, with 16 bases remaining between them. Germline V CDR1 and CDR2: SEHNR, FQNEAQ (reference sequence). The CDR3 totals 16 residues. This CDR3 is CASSPRKTDTGNTIYF. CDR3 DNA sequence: TGTGCCAGCAGCCCACGGAAGACAGATACTGGAAACACCATATATTTT. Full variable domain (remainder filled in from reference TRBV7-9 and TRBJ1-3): DTGVSQNPRHKITKRGQNVTFRCDPISEHNRLYWYRQTLGQGPEFLTYFQNEAQLEKSRLLSDRFSAERPKGSFSTLEIQRTEQGDSAMYLCASSPRKTDTGNTIYFGEGSWLTVV.

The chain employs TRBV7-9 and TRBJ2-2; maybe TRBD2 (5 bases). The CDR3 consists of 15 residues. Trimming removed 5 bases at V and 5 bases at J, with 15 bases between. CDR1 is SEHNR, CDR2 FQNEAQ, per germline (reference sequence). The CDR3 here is CASSAGFGVTGELFF. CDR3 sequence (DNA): TGTGCCAGCAGCGCAGGATTCGGGGTTACCGGGGAGCTGTTTTTT. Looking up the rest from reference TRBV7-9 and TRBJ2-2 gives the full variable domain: DTGVSQNPRHKITKRGQNVTFRCDPISEHNRLYWYRQTLGQGPEFLTYFQNEAQLEKSRLLSDRFSAERPKGSFSTLEIQRTEQGDSAMYLCASSAGFGVTGELFFGEGSRLTVL.

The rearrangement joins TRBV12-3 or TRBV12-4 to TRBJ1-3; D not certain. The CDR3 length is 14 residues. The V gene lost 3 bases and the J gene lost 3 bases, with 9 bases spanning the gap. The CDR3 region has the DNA TGTGCCAGCAGTTTGTGGGGAGATGGAAACACCATATATTTT. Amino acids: CASSLWGDGNTIYF.

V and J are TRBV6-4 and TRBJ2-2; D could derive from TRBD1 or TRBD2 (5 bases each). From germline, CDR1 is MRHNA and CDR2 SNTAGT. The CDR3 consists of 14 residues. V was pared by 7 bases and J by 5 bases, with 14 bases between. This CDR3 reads CASTRDPQTGELFF. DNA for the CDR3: TGTGCCAGCACCCGGGACCCCCAAACCGGGGAGCTGTTTTTT.

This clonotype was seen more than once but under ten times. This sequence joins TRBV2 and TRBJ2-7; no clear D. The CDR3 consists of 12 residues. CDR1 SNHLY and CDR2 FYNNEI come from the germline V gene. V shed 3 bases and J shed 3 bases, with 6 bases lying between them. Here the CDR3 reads CASSEGHYEQYF. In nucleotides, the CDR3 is TGTGCCAGCAGTGAGGGTCACTACGAGCAGTACTTC.

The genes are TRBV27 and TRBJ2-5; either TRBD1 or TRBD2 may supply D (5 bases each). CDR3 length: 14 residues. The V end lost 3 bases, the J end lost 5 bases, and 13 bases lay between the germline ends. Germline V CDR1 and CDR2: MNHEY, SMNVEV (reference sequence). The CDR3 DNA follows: TGTGCCAGCAGTTTCGTGGGGGTTCGGGAGACCCAGTACTTC. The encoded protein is CASSFVGVRETQYF.

CDR3 DNA sequence: TGCAGCGTTAGTGACCGGGACAGAGATGAAAAACTGTTTTTT. Protein sequence: CSVSDRDRDEKLFF. J is TRBJ1-4 and V is TRBV29-1; the match to TRBD1 covers 7 bases. The V gene end was trimmed by 5 bases and the J gene end by 6 bases; junction bases not matched to a gene: 9. Germline V lookup: CDR1 SQVTM, CDR2 ANQGSEA. The CDR3 spans 14 residues.

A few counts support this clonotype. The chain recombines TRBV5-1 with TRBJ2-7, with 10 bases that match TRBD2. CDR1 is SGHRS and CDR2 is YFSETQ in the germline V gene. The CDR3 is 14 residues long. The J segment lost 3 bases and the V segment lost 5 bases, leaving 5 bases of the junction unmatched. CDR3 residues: CASRGLAESYEQYF. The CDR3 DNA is TGCGCCAGCAGAGGACTAGCGGAGAGCTACGAGCAGTACTTC.

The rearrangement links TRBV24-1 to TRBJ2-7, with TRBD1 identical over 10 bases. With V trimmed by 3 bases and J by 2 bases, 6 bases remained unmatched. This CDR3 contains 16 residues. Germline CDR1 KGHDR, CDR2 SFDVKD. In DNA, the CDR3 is TGTGCCACCAGTGATACCGCCGGACAGGGGGCCTACGAGCAGTACTTC. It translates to CATSDTAGQGAYEQYF.

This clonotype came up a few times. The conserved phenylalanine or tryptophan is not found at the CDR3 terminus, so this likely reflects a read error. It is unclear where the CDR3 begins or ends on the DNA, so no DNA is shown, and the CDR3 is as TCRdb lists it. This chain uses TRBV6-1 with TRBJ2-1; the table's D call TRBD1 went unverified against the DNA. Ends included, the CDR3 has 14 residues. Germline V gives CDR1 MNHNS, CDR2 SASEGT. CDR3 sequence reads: CASSEMSGGGGTPY.

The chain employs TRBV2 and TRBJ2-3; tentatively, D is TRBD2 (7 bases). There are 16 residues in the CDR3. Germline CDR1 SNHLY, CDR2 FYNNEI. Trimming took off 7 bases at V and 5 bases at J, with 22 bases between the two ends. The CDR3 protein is CASTIETGRAGDTQYF. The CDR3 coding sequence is TGTGCCAGCACCATTGAAACAGGGAGGGCCGGAGATACGCAGTATTTT.

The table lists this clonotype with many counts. CDR3 coding DNA: TGTGCCTGGAGCCGGACGGACTATGGCTACACCTTC. Translating gives CAWSRTDYGYTF. The chain has TRBV30 and TRBJ1-2; no firm D call. Trimming cost V 3 bases and J 3 bases, with 8 bases left between them. The CDR3 extends over 12 amino acids. The germline V gene has CDR1 GTSNPN and CDR2 SVGIG (reference sequence). The entire variable domain, with the rest obtained from reference TRBV30 and TRBJ1-2, is as follows: SQTIHQWPATLVQPVGSPLSLECTVEGTSNPNLYWYRQAAGRGLQLLFYSVGIGQISSEVPQNLSASRPQDRQFILSSKKLLLSDSGFYLCAWSRTDYGYTFGSGTRLTVV.

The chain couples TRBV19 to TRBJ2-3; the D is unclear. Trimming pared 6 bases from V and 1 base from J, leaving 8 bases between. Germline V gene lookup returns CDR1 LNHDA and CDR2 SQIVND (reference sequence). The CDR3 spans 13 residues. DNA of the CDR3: TGTGCCAGTAGAGAGTCGGGCACAGATACGCAGTATTTT. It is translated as CASRESGTDTQYF. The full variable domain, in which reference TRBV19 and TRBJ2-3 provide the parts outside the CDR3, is DGGITQSPKYLFRKEGQNVTLSCEQNLNHDAMYWYRQDPGQGLRLIYYSQIVNDFQKGDIAEGYSVSREKKESFPLTVTSAQKNPTAFYLCASRESGTDTQYFGPGTRLTVL.

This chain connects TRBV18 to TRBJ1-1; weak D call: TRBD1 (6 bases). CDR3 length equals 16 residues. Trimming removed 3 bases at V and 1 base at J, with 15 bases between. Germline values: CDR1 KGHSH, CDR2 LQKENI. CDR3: CASSPWTDRTNTEAFF. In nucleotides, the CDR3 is TGTGCCAGCTCACCTTGGACTGACAGGACGAACACTGAAGCTTTCTTT.